Listed here is a single T cell receptor beta chain. What this receptor recognizes is not known. No clone much larger than this one lies a single base away; base qualities are absent. For the CD8 naive samples, CD45RO-negative cells were positively selected for CCR7, yielding a CD45RA+CCR7+ population from which TemRA cells were excluded. Donors were healthy HIV-negative adults with no recently reported acute infections or vaccinations. All donors were Caucasian adults living in Nashville, Tennessee, USA. After blood collection by leukapheresis, PBMCs were isolated using Ficoll-Histopaque density gradient centrifugation and then cryopreserved in the vapor phase of liquid nitrogen. Analytical flow cytometry was used to check the purity and quantity of every magnetically sorted T cell population. From each sorted fraction, genomic DNA was isolated and quantified by UV absorbance on a Nanodrop 2000c.

Using the deep immunoSEQ assay, TCR CDR3 regions were amplified from genomic DNA by multiplex PCR. Extracted genomic DNA from each cell subset was distributed evenly across all wells of several immunoSEQ 96-well plates, and each plate was treated as a replicate. For sorted subsets, approximately 210 ng genomic DNA, equal to 30,000 to 35,000 T cell genomes, was loaded into each replicate PCR. Purified libraries were measured with a Qubit 3.0 fluorometer, size-checked on a Bioanalyzer 2100, and measured again with the KAPA Library Quantification kit. Every immunoSEQ 96-well plate was sequenced on a dedicated single-read 150-cycle Illumina NextSeq 550 flow cell. Concerning the study's data processing: Because only junctional sequences without quality scores were contained in the immunoSEQ output, filtering matching that applied to full-length reads could not be performed. To assign V/J genes and CDR3, sequences were annotated using PyIR, a Python wrapper for IgBLAST v1.9, with IMGT germline references. Any read was removed if the V/J assignment was weak (E-value above 1e-6), the CDR3 was missing, or the read contained stop codons, out-of-frame junctions, or ambiguous translated residues. V3J clonotypes were defined by identical inferred V gene, J gene, and CDR3 amino acid sequence. Percentage overlap between repertoires was calculated by dividing the number of shared unique clonotypes by the size of the smaller repertoire. RTK rarefaction, the Chao1 estimator, and Recon v2.1 estimates of unobserved clonotypes were used to assess repertoire richness. Generation probabilities were computed with OLGA for all TCRbeta clonotypes obtained by the gDNA method from a handful of donors. The table comes from immuneACCESS by way of TCRdb, which keeps in-frame sequences with V and J called. Part of the clones is missing from these tables; in studies checked, under half for an unresolved V gene and the rest for unknown reasons. V, J and clone size are taken as reported in that table, and D and trimming were inferred from the DNA itself. The sample has about 1,800,000 clones on record, over 85% of them singletons. Together, the top ten hold 1% to 1.5% of the sample.

The data were taken from a study of shared clonotypes between healthy human individuals (TCRdb year 2020). Background for the entire study: Three men and a couple of women, aged 18 to 49 years, made up the cohort. Per donor, three plates each were used for CD4 naive and CD4 memory, two for CD8 naive, and one for CD8 memory. Blood TCR repertoires of a handful of healthy adults were deeply sequenced to estimate repertoire size and the extent of clonotype sharing between individuals. Libraries were prepared and TCR repertoires were sequenced by different laboratories using diverse techniques, in order to increase sequencing depth and limit assay-specific biases. Between about 0.85 and 9.5 billion PBMCs per donor were obtained by leukapheresis.

General findings and caveats noted by the study authors: Across a handful of donors, approximately 4.6% of naive CD4, approximately 3.6% of naive CD8, approximately 2.5% of memory CD4, and roughly 0.41% of memory CD8 clonotypes were shared. Rarefaction of sorted-subset datasets indicated incomplete sequencing despite the large sequencing depth. Pairwise subsampling indicated that sequencing depth was expected to affect the degree of clonotype sharing among donors. Because the study included only a small number of donors, the genetic and exposure-history diversity represented was limited. Only blood was sampled, and tissue TCR repertoires likely differ from those in blood. Clonotypes shared by all four sorted-subset donors showed higher generation probabilities than non-shared clonotypes. Larger estimated clonotype richness was generally found for naive subsets than for memory subsets.

Reading from cysteine to phenylalanine, the CDR3 counts 13 amino acids. Only the CDR3 DNA stays, 39 bases, in frame from base 1. CDR1 and CDR2 are drawn from the germline V gene (reference sequence): WNHNN, SYGVQD. V is pared back by 4 bases and J by 5 bases, with 11 bases lying between the germline termini. Material for sequencing was naive CD8+ T cells sorted from blood. Taken with the paper, the label for cell subset or site translates to: CD45RA+CCR7+. The sequence is built from TRBV10-1 and TRBJ2-5; the D gene lacks a confident call. This receptor was identified in a man aged 18 to 29 in good health. The CDR3 sequence is CASSGASGETQYF. In nucleotide form, the sequence is TGCGCCAGCAGTGGGGCCTCCGGGGAGACCCAGTACTTC.